This is a list of T cell receptor beta chains from one sample in a study of T-cell reconstitution after alpha-beta-depleted transplantation in children. TCRdb recomputed calls from the PCR reads with MiXCR, one row per CDR3 protein. The table records about 250,000 distinct CDR3 sequences, roughly a quarter of them present only once. This material consisted of PBMCs, mostly from graft donor cells, taken 360 days after TCRalphabeta/CD19-depleted stem cell transplant. These receptors all come from a female patient aged 2 to 10 who had a stem cell transplant for congenital amegakaryocytic thrombocytopenia, so the T cells may come from the graft donor. Both conserved end residues are part of each CDR3. A D gene is named only where the DNA matches it firmly. The size of a clone is reported for some rows only, either as once, few or many, or as a class for expanded clones.

TRBJ2-7,-,-,TRBV12-3/TRBV12-4,CASSWNPGSPYEQYF,TGTGCCAGCAGTTGGAATCCCGGCAGCCCCTACGAGCAGTACTTC
TRBJ2-7,-,-,TRBV5-1,CASQHTPGPYEQYF,TGCGCCAGCCAACACACCCCGGGACCCTACGAGCAGTACTTC
TRBJ1-1,-,-,TRBV5-1,CASSLGIGGGNTEAFF,TGCGCCAGCAGCTTGGGAATCGGGGGAGGGAACACTGAAGCTTTCTTT
TRBJ2-5,many,-,TRBV28,CASSVTDEETQYF,TGTGCCAGCAGCGTGACGGACGAAGAGACCCAGTACTTC
TRBJ2-1,many,TRBD2,TRBV29-1,CSVEDPTSGRSDNEQFF,TGCAGCGTTGAAGATCCTACTAGCGGGAGGTCGGACAATGAGCAGTTCTTC
TRBJ2-6,many,-,TRBV25-1,CASSDWVWTPEIAGANVLTF,TGTGCCAGCAGTGATTGGGTCTGGACGCCGGAGATTGCTGGGGCCAACGTCCTGACTTTC
TRBJ1-3,-,TRBD1,TRBV5-1,CASSGTDREGWNTIYF,TGCGCCAGCAGCGGAACCGACAGGGAGGGGTGGAACACCATATATTTT
TRBJ2-7,-,-,TRBV6-5,CASSNPDTYEQYF,TGTGCCAGCAGTAACCCGGACACCTACGAGCAGTACTTC
TRBJ1-1,-,-,TRBV10-3,CAISEIHRGTEAFF,TGTGCCATCAGTGAAATCCACCGGGGGACTGAAGCTTTCTTT
TRBJ2-7,few,-,TRBV27,CASSLTTAAYEQYF,TGTGCCAGCAGTCTAACAACAGCCGCCTACGAGCAGTACTTC
TRBJ2-7,-,-,TRBV7-9,CASSQTHRTEQYF,TGTGCCAGCAGCCAGACCCACCGGACGGAGCAGTACTTC
TRBJ2-3,-,-,TRBV19,CASRKLGLVGFVGAQYF,TGTGCCAGTAGAAAACTGGGCCTAGTCGGGTTTGTCGGAGCGCAGTATTTT
TRBJ1-3,-,-,TRBV7-9,CASSTVMGNTIYF,TGTGCCAGCAGCACCGTAATGGGAAACACCATATATTTT
TRBJ2-1,-,-,TRBV21-1,CASSNPTLAGVYSEQFF,TGTGCCAGCAGCAACCCCACTCTAGCGGGAGTTTACTCAGAGCAGTTCTTC
TRBJ2-7,few,TRBD2,TRBV19,CASSIRWSSGPYEQYF,TGTGCCAGTAGTATAAGGTGGTCTAGCGGTCCCTACGAGCAGTACTTC
TRBJ2-3,-,-,TRBV7-9,CASSLTTGDQDTQYF,TGTGCCAGCAGCCTAACGACAGGTGATCAAGATACGCAGTATTTT
TRBJ2-7,many,-,TRBV11-1,CASSFIEENYSISSEQYF,TGTGCCAGCAGCTTTATTGAGGAAAACTACTCAATATCATCCGAGCAGTACTTC
TRBJ2-2,many,TRBD2,TRBV5-1,CASSHYPSGSETGELFF,TGCGCCAGCAGCCATTACCCTAGCGGGAGTGAAACCGGGGAGCTGTTTTTT
TRBJ1-4,-,-,TRBV27,CASRRGEKLFF,TGTGCCAGCCGGAGGGGGGAAAAACTGTTTTTT
TRBJ1-1,few,TRBD1,TRBV27,CASRQGGQGTEAFF,TGTGCCAGCAGGCAGGGGGGACAGGGGACTGAAGCTTTCTTT
TRBJ1-1,-,-,TRBV29-1,CSVASGWSLTEAFF,TGCAGCGTTGCGTCAGGGTGGTCGCTCACTGAAGCTTTCTTT
TRBJ2-3,-,-,TRBV11-2,CASSSGRSTDTQYF,TGTGCCAGCAGCTCGGGGCGTAGCACAGATACGCAGTATTTT
TRBJ2-1,-,TRBD1,TRBV5-1,CASSLRPGTGIYNEQFF,TGCGCCAGCAGCTTGCGGCCCGGGACAGGGATCTACAATGAGCAGTTCTTC
TRBJ2-2,many,TRBD1,TRBV5-1,CASSRDRNTGELFF,TGCGCCAGCAGCCGGGACAGGAACACCGGGGAGCTGTTTTTT
TRBJ2-2,-,-,TRBV28,CASSAIRNTGELFF,TGTGCCAGCAGTGCTATTAGGAACACCGGGGAGCTGTTTTTT
TRBJ2-7,few,-,TRBV20-1,CSARYMGPYEQYF,TGCAGTGCTAGATATATGGGACCTTACGAGCAGTACTTC
TRBJ2-7,few,-,TRBV6-2/TRBV6-3,CASGHHYEQYF,TGTGCCAGCGGACACCACTACGAGCAGTACTTC
TRBJ2-7,-,TRBD2,TRBV10-3,CAITDAILAGGTYEQYF,TGTGCCATCACCGACGCCATCCTAGCGGGAGGTACCTACGAGCAGTACTTC
TRBJ1-1,many,-,TRBV10-3,CAISWAPVTENTEAFF,TGTGCCATCAGCTGGGCCCCGGTGACAGAGAACACTGAAGCTTTCTTT
TRBJ1-6,-,-,TRBV20-1,CSASSRAVNSPLHF,TGCAGTGCTAGTTCCCGGGCCGTTAATTCACCCCTCCACTTT
TRBJ2-7,-,TRBD2,TRBV2,CASNSLAEIYEQYF,TGTGCCAGCAACTCCCTAGCGGAGATCTACGAGCAGTACTTC